This entry lists 7 T cell receptor beta chains sequenced from one sample in a study of T cell responses to AZD1222 COVID-19 vaccine. Produced via immunoSEQ multiplex PCR; TCRdb's table is partial and in-frame only. The repertoire holds around 140,000 clones, about 89% seen once, with under 3.5% in the top ten. This specimen consisted of peripheral blood, obtained on day 0 of AZD1222 vaccination. Every receptor here comes from an adult in good health.

As to this clone: Germline and junction disagree at one end, which may indicate a read error. The chain carries TRBV5-1 and TRBJ2-7; 12 bases map to TRBD2. This CDR3 is 17 amino acids long. Germline V gives CDR1 SGHRS, CDR2 YFSETQ. CDR3 residues: CTSSLTSSGRAGYEQYF. CDR3 in DNA: TGCACCAGCAGCTTGACGTCTAGCGGGAGGGCTGGCTACGAGCAGTACTTC.

The chain has TRBV7-6 and TRBJ2-2; D is possibly TRBD1 (6 bases). The CDR3 extends over 16 amino acids. V gave up 5 bases and J gave up 7 bases, with 20 bases separating them. Germline V gives CDR1 SGHVS, CDR2 FNYEAQ. The CDR3 spells CASSPLGGRGDGELFF. As DNA, the CDR3 is TGTGCCAGCAGCCCCCTTGGGGGCAGGGGTGACGGGGAGCTGTTTTTT.

This chain joins TRBV27 and TRBJ1-1, with a tentative D call TRBD1 (5 bases). The CDR3 consists of 12 residues. V lost 8 bases and J 5 bases, leaving 12 bases between the germline ends. Per germline, CDR1 MNHEY and CDR2 SMNVEV (reference sequence). The CDR3 region is CASQGLGTEAFF. Written as DNA, the CDR3 is TGTGCCAGCCAGGGTTTGGGAACTGAAGCTTTCTTT.

This chain uses TRBV28 with TRBJ2-3; D gene uncertain. The germline V gene encodes CDR1 MDHEN and CDR2 SYDVKM. The CDR3 spans 14 residues. V lost 3 bases to trimming and J lost 2 bases, with 9 bases between them. Here the CDR3 reads CASSFFGATDTQYF. Written as DNA, the CDR3 is TGTGCCAGCAGTTTCTTCGGAGCCACAGATACGCAGTATTTT. Full variable domain (rest looked up from reference TRBV28 and TRBJ2-3): DVKVTQSSRYLVKRTGEKVFLECVQDMDHENMFWYRQDPGLGLRLIYFSYDVKMKEKGDIPEGYSVSREKKERFSLILESASTNQTSMYLCASSFFGATDTQYFGPGTRLTVL.

The J gene is TRBJ1-5, the V gene TRBV19; 7 positions agree with TRBD1. The CDR3 has 15 residues. V shed 7 bases, J shed 4 bases, and the junction held 10 bases outside the gene matches. Per germline, CDR1 LNHDA and CDR2 SQIVND (reference sequence). CDR3 sequence reads: CASTPLTGRNQPQHF. Written as DNA, the CDR3 is TGTGCCAGTACTCCGTTGACAGGGAGGAATCAGCCCCAGCATTTT.

This chain links TRBV11-3 with TRBJ1-1; D unclear. The V and J ends lost 1 base and 3 bases respectively, with 9 bases between them. Germline CDR1 reads SGHNT; CDR2 reads YENEEA. This CDR3 has 14 residues. The CDR3 DNA sequence: TGTGCCAGCAGCTTAGGCGGTATTGACACTGAAGCTTTCTTT. Protein product: CASSLGGIDTEAFF.

The V and J genes are TRBV15 and TRBJ1-3, with D unclear. The CDR3 covers 18 residues. Germline V gene sequence: CDR1 LNHNV, CDR2 YYDKDF (reference sequence). V was shortened by 3 bases and J by 4 bases, with 22 bases between the two germline ends. The CDR3 loop reads CATSSAQKIVGSGNTIYF. CDR3 in DNA: TGTGCCACCAGCAGTGCCCAGAAGATTGTGGGGTCCGGAAACACCATATATTTT.